The 16 T cell receptor beta chains given below trace back to one sample, sequenced in a study of blood T cells in healthy people across ages. For the second PCR, which ran for roughly 7 to 11 cycles, a sample-barcoded 5' primer and a J-beta primer mix were used. TCRdb reprocessed the 5' RACE reads with MiXCR, giving one entry per CDR3 protein. The repertoire holds about 800,000 distinct CDR3 sequences, with approximately 25% as singletons. The sample was also linked to a second study, of T cells of mothers and their children.

The sample comprised blood. The receptors originated from a boy younger than 18 in good health.

The chain uses TRBV15 and TRBJ2-1; D may match TRBD1 or TRBD2 (6 bases each). This CDR3 has 18 residues. CDR1 and CDR2 (germline): LNHNV, YYDKDF (reference sequence). Trimming pared 1 base from V and 4 bases from J, leaving 20 bases between. The CDR3 protein is CATSRAGGRQMTYNEQFF. Written as DNA, the CDR3 is TGTGCCACCAGCAGAGCCGGGGGCAGGCAAATGACTTACAATGAGCAGTTCTTC. Drawing the rest from reference TRBV15 and TRBJ2-1, the complete variable domain is DAMVIQNPRYQVTQFGKPVTLSCSQTLNHNVMYWYQQKSSQAPKLLFHYYDKDFNNEADTPDNFQSRRPNTSFCFLDIRSPGLGDTAMYLCATSRAGGRQMTYNEQFFGPGTRLTVL.

This clonotype showed up just a few times. The gene calls are TRBV5-1 and TRBJ1-6, with D uncertain. Trimming cost V 4 bases and J 10 bases, with 18 bases left between them. Germline values: CDR1 SGHRS, CDR2 YFSETQ. The CDR3 totals 15 residues. CDR3: CASSELTLAGSPLHF. DNA of the CDR3: TGCGCCAGCAGCGAACTGACGCTGGCCGGGTCACCCCTCCACTTT.

The V gene is TRBV29-1, the J gene TRBJ2-3; 9 bases fit TRBD2. The CDR3 consists of 13 residues. Germline V CDR1 and CDR2: SQVTM, ANQGSEA. J lost 5 bases, V lost 7 bases, and 7 bases had no gene match. For the CDR3, the DNA is TGCAGCGCCGGAGCGGGAGGAGTAGATACGCAGTATTTT. Amino acids: CSAGAGGVDTQYF.

This clonotype was seen at least ten times. The chain couples TRBV7-9 to TRBJ1-6; possibly TRBD1 for D (6 bases). The CDR3 length is 12 residues. Trimming removed 6 bases at V and 9 bases at J, with 9 bases between. Germline lookup yields CDR1 SEHNR and CDR2 FQNEAQ (reference sequence). The CDR3 protein is CASSLQGSPLHF. CDR3 coding DNA: TGTGCCAGCAGTTTACAGGGTTCACCCCTCCACTTT.

In its sample, this clonotype was seen once. The chain is built from TRBV5-5 and TRBJ1-1, with no clear D. This CDR3 region has 15 residues. Trimming removed 0 bases from V and 0 bases from J, with 9 bases in between. In germline, CDR1 is SGHKS, CDR2 YYEKEE (reference sequence). Here the CDR3 reads CASSLGAGMNTEAFF. As DNA, the CDR3 is TGTGCCAGCAGCTTGGGGGCGGGAATGAACACTGAAGCTTTCTTT.

The chain uses TRBV12-3 or TRBV12-4 and TRBJ1-4, with D hard to call. This CDR3 has 14 residues. Trimming removed 5 bases from V and 5 bases from J, with 12 bases in between. This chain's CDR3 is CASSIPGGNEKLFF. The DNA of the CDR3 is TGTGCCAGCAGTATTCCCGGCGGCAATGAAAAACTGTTTTTT.

This clonotype was seen a handful of times. The chain recombines TRBV7-3 with TRBJ2-5; 7 bases align to TRBD2. Germline assignment: CDR1 SGHTA and CDR2 FQGTGA. The CDR3 length is 14 residues. After removal of 5 bases from V and 5 bases from J, the junction contained 8 bases not matched to a gene. The CDR3 sequence is CASSQQPGGETQYF. The CDR3 nucleotides are TGTGCCAGCAGCCAACAACCGGGGGGTGAGACCCAGTACTTC.

The chain is built from TRBV29-1 and TRBJ1-2, with unresolved D. The germline V gene encodes CDR1 SQVTM and CDR2 ANQGSEA. The CDR3 consists of 12 residues. With 7 bases removed from V and 8 bases from J, the gap between germline ends came to 17 bases. DNA for the CDR3: TGCAGCGCCCAGACCGAGGGTCTAGGCTACACCTTC. Residues: CSAQTEGLGYTF.

The chain uses TRBV7-9 and TRBJ2-3; the D gene is possibly TRBD2 (7 bases). V shed 3 bases and J shed 10 bases, with 26 bases lying between them. The germline gives CDR1 SEHNR, CDR2 FQNEAQ (reference sequence). This CDR3 has 17 residues. The DNA for the CDR3 is TGTGCCAGCAGCTTGACTGGCGGGGGCGTTCTCGCAATCGCGCAGTATTTT. Encoded protein: CASSLTGGGVLAIAQYF.

The chain uses TRBV6-2 or TRBV6-3 and TRBJ2-5; tentatively, D is TRBD2 (6 bases). CDR1 is MNHEY, CDR2 SVGEGT, per germline. The CDR3 length is 14 residues. The germline V and J ends were trimmed by 4 bases and 5 bases, with 14 bases remaining between them. CDR3 sequence (DNA): TGTGCCAGCAGTTTAAACGAGGAGGGGGAGACCCAGTACTTC. It specifies CASSLNEEGETQYF.

The chain couples TRBV6-1 to TRBJ2-1; 7 nucleotides agree with TRBD2. With the DNA end fitting TRBJ2-7 better, the J assignment may be wrong. The CDR3 covers 15 residues. Germline loops: CDR1 MNHNS, CDR2 SASEGT. CDR3 residues: CASSARGRESFEQYF. CDR3 sequence (DNA): TGTGCCAGCAGTGCCCGCGGGCGGGAGTCTTTTGAGCAGTACTTC.

Worth noting for this clonotype: At one end, the junction sequence differs from germline, possibly due to a read error. This CDR3 reads CASSSGTSSNEQFF. The DNA for the CDR3 is TGTGCCAGCAGCTCCGGGACTAGTAGCAATGAACAGTTCTTC. The V call is TRBV6-2 or TRBV6-3, the J call TRBJ2-1; 8 bases fit TRBD2. This CDR3 is 14 amino acids long. CDR1 is MNHEY and CDR2 is SVGEGT in the germline V gene.

This chain links TRBV6-5 with TRBJ2-1, with D maybe TRBD2 (6 bases). This CDR3 is 15 amino acids long. V was pared by 2 bases and J by 1 base, with 9 bases between. The germline gives CDR1 MNHEY, CDR2 SVGAGI. For the CDR3, the DNA is TGTGCCAGCAGTTACGAGCGGGTTTCCTACAATGAGCAGTTCTTC. Translation: CASSYERVSYNEQFF.

This clonotype was recorded a few times. In DNA, the CDR3 is TGTGCCACCAGCAGAGGAACACAAGGACTAGCGCTGATTGTAGATACGCAGTATTTT. It specifies CATSRGTQGLALIVDTQYF. The chain recombines TRBV15 with TRBJ2-3, with 9 bases lining up with TRBD2. The CDR3 has 19 amino acids. Looked up from germline, CDR1 is LNHNV and CDR2 is YYDKDF (reference sequence). V shed 1 base, J shed 5 bases, and the junction held 16 bases outside the gene matches.

The chain employs TRBV28 and TRBJ1-2; D gene ambiguous. CDR1 MDHEN and CDR2 SYDVKM come from the germline V gene. The CDR3 spans 14 residues. V was cut by 2 bases and J by 0 bases, with 7 bases left in between. CDR3 nucleotide sequence: TGTGCCAGCAGTTTACTCGACACTAACTATGGCTACACCTTC. It specifies CASSLLDTNYGYTF.

This chain uses TRBV4-2 with TRBJ2-1; D is possibly TRBD1 or TRBD2 (6 bases each). Looked up from germline, CDR1 is LGHNA and CDR2 is YNFKEQ. The CDR3 loop spans 14 amino acids. V gave up 2 bases and J gave up 9 bases, with 14 bases separating them. CDR3 DNA sequence: TGTGCCAGCAGCCAACGGGGGCAGAGGGGTGAGCAGTTCTTC. This sequence encodes CASSQRGQRGEQFF.